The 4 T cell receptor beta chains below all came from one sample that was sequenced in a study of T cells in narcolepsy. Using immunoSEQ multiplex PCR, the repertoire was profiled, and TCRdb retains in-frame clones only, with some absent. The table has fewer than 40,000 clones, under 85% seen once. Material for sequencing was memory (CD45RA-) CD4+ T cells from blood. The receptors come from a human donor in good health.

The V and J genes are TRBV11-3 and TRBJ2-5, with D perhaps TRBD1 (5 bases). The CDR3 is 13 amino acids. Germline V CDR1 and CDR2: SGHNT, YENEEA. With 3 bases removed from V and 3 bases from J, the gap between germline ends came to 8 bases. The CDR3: CASSFSGKETQYF. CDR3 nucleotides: TGTGCCAGCAGCTTTTCAGGGAAAGAGACCCAGTACTTC.

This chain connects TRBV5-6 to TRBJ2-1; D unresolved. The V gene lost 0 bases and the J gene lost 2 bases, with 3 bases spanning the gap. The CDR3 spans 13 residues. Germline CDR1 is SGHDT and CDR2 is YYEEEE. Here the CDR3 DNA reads TGTGCCAGCAGCTTGGGCCCCTACAATGAGCAGTTCTTC. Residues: CASSLGPYNEQFF.

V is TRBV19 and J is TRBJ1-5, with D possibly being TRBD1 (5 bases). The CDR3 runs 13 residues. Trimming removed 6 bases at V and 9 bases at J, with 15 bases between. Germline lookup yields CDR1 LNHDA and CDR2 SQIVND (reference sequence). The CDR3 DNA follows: TGTGCCAGTAGCGGGGGACTCCCGCGGCCCCAGCATTTT. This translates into CASSGGLPRPQHF.

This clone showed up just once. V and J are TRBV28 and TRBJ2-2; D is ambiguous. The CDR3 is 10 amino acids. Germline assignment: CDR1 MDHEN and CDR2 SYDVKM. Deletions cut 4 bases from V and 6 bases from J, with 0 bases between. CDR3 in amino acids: CASSSGELFF. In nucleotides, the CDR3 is TGTGCCAGCAGTTCCGGGGAGCTGTTTTTT. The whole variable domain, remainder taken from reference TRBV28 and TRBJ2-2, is DVKVTQSSRYLVKRTGEKVFLECVQDMDHENMFWYRQDPGLGLRLIYFSYDVKMKEKGDIPEGYSVSREKKERFSLILESASTNQTSMYLCASSSGELFFGEGSRLTVL.